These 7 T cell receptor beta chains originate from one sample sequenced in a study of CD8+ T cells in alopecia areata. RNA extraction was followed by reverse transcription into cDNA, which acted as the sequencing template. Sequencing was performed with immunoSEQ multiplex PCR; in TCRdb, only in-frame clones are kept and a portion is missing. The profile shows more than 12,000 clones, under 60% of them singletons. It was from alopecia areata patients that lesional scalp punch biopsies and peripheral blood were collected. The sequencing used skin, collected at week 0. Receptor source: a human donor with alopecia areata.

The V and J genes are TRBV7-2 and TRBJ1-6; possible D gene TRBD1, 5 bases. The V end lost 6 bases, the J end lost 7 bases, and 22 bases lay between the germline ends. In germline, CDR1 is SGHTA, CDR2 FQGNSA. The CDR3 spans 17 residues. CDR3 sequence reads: CASSFTFSGVSNSPLHF. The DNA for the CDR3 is TGTGCCAGCAGTTTCACATTCTCGGGGGTCTCAAATTCACCCCTCCACTTT. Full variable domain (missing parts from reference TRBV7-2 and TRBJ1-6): GAGVSQSPSNKVTEKGKDVELRCDPISGHTALYWYRQSLGQGLEFLIYFQGNSAPDKSGLPSDRFSAERTGGSVSTLTIQRTQQEDSAVYLCASSFTFSGVSNSPLHFGNGTRLTVT.

CDR3 sequence (DNA): TGCAGCGTTGAAGTTCCAGGGACAGGCGGTAATCAGCCCCAGCATTTT. Translated, it gives CSVEVPGTGGNQPQHF. The chain uses TRBV29-1 and TRBJ1-5; TRBD1 matches 8 bases. The germline V gene has CDR1 SQVTM and CDR2 ANQGSEA. The CDR3 length is 16 residues. Losses at the gene ends were 1 base for V and 4 bases for J; bases not matched to a gene: 9.

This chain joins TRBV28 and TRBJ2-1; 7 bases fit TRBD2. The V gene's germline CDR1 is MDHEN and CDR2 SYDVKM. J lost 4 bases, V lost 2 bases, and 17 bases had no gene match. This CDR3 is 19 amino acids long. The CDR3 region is CASSLAGVVGGVQYNEQFF. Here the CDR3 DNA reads TGTGCCAGCAGTTTAGCGGGGGTGGTGGGCGGGGTACAATACAATGAGCAGTTCTTC.

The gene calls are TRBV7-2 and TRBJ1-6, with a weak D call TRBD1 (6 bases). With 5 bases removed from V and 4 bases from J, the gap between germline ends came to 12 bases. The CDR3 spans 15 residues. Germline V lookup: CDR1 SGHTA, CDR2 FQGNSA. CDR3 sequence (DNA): TGTGCCAGCAGCCATCGACAGGAATATAATTCACCCCTCCACTTT. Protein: CASSHRQEYNSPLHF.

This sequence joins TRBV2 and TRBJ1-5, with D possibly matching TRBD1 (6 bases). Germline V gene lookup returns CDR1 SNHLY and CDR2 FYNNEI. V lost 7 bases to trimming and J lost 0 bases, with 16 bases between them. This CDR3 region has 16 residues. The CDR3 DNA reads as TGTGCCAGCACGGCTGGGGGGGACAATAGCAATCAGCCCCAGCATTTT. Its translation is CASTAGGDNSNQPQHF.

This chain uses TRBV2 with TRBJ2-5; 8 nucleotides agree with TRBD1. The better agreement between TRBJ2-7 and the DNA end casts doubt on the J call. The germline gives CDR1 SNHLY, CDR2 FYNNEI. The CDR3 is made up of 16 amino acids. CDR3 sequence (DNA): TGTGCCAGCCACTTCAGACAGGGGCCAAAGCCCTACGAGCAGTACTTC. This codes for CASHFRQGPKPYEQYF.

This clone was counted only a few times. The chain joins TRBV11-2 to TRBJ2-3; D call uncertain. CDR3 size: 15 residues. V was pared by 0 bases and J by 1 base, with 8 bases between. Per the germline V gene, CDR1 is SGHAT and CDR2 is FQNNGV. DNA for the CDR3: TGTGCCAGCAGCTTAGATCGAGTTCGCACAGATACGCAGTATTTT. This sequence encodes CASSLDRVRTDTQYF.